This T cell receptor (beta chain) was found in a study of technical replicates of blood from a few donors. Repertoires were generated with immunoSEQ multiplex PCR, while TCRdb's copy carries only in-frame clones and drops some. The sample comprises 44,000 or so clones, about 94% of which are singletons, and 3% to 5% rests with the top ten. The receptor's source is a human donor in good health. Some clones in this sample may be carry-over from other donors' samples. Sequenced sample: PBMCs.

The CDR3 sequence is CASSIMERETQYF. In DNA, the CDR3 is TGTGCCAGTAGTATTATGGAGCGGGAGACCCAGTACTTC. The rearrangement links TRBV19 to TRBJ2-5, with D tentatively TRBD2 (5 bases). CDR1 and CDR2 from the germline V gene are LNHDA and SQIVND (reference sequence). CDR3 size: 13 residues. V was shortened by 3 bases and J by 5 bases, with 10 bases between the two germline ends.